This T cell receptor (beta chain) was recovered during a study of identical twins. Study-wide findings and caveats: Without tracking the same donors, conclusions rested on cross-sectional statistical analysis. Models underestimated how often monozygotic twins shared out-of-frame TCR alpha. Insertions ran lower in abundant cord blood beta clonotypes, though not in memory repertoires.

For this clonotype: Its specificity is unknown.

TCRdb reprocessed the 5' RACE reads with MiXCR, giving one entry per CDR3 protein. The sample consists of some 1,700,000 distinct CDR3 sequences, less than 35% of them appearing once. This CDR3 comprises 14 residues. Germline CDR1 is DFQATT and CDR2 is SNEGSKA (reference sequence). The germline V and J ends were trimmed by 5 bases and 0 bases, with 13 bases remaining between them. Every sampled donor was Caucasian and healthy. The clonotype originates from a newborn girl in good health. This chain links TRBV20-1 with TRBJ1-1, with TRBD1 as a possible D gene (5 bases). The specimen sequenced was cord blood. Here the CDR3 DNA reads TGCAGTGCTCCCCGGGACGGCATGAACACTGAAGCTTTCTTT. Protein product: CSAPRDGMNTEAFF.